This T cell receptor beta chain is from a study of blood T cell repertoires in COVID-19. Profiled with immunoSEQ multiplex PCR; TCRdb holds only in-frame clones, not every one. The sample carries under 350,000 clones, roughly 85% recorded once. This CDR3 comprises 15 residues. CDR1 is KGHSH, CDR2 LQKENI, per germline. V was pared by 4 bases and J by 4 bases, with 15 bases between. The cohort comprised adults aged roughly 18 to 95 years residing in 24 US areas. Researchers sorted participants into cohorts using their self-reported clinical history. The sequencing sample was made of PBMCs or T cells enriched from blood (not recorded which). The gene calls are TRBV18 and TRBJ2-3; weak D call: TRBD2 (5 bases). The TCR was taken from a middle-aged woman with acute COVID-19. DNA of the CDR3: TGTGCCAGCTCACTGAGCGGACCCGGCTCAGATACGCAGTATTTT. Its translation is CASSLSGPGSDTQYF.